The T cell receptor beta chain under discussion was sequenced for a study of T cell responses to AZD1222 COVID-19 vaccine. Study-wide findings and caveats: Baseline serostatus was positive in only six AZD1222 recipients. Researchers report vaccine-associated CD4 TCRs spanning spike, with dominance at 160-218 and 743-854. Repertoires were sampled only after the peak T cell response.

The method was immunoSEQ multiplex PCR; TCRdb's version includes in-frame clones alone and lacks a portion of them. In the table there are fewer than 300,000 clones, more than 85% of which are singletons. The CDR3 runs to 15 residues. The V gene end was trimmed by 4 bases and the J gene end by 6 bases; junction bases not matched to a gene: 11. Germline assignment: CDR1 SGHNT and CDR2 YYREEE (reference sequence). Turning to this clone: What it recognizes is unknown.

The sequencing here drew on peripheral blood, taken on day 0 of AZD1222 vaccination. J is TRBJ2-5 and V is TRBV5-4; 8 bases are shared with TRBD2. The receptor was derived from an adult in good health. The CDR3 DNA reads TGTGCCAGCAGCCCGGGCGGGGGGCCTGCTCAGACCCAGTACTTC. Protein sequence: CASSPGGGPAQTQYF.